Listed here are 11 T cell receptor beta chains from one sample, sequenced in a study of HIV-infected patients and healthy controls. Using its own MiXCR run on the 5' RACE reads, TCRdb lists one record per CDR3 protein. The sample lists around 58,000 distinct CDR3 sequences, less than 20% occurring once. What was sequenced was CD4+ T cells from blood. Receptors originate from a human donor in good health.

V gene TRBV9 combines with J gene TRBJ2-3; D may be TRBD1 (6 bases). V gave up 1 base and J gave up 5 bases, with 14 bases separating them. This CDR3 contains 15 residues. From germline, CDR1 is SGDLS and CDR2 YYNGEE. As DNA, the CDR3 is TGTGCCAGCAGCGTAAGATTTGGGGGCAGAGATACGCAGTATTTT. This encodes CASSVRFGGRDTQYF.

As for this clonotype: The CDR3 does not end in the conserved phenylalanine or tryptophan, so this is likely a read error. Because the CDR3's place on the DNA is in doubt, the DNA is left out and the CDR3 is given as listed by TCRdb. This chain connects TRBV3-1 to TRBJ1-1; TRBD1 is the table's D call and was not checked against the DNA. The CDR3 length equals 14 residues, ends included. Germline CDR1 and CDR2: LGHDT and YNNKEL (reference sequence). This CDR3 is CASSQGGQGSEAFS.

This clonotype has just a few counts. The V call is TRBV7-8, the J call TRBJ1-1, with D possibly matching TRBD1 (5 bases). The CDR3 covers 14 residues. Trimming cost V 3 bases and J 4 bases, with 12 bases left between them. Per the germline V gene, CDR1 is SGHVS and CDR2 is FQNEAQ. Written as DNA, the CDR3 is TGTGCCAGCAGCTTGTCCGTGGGGACCACTGAAGCTTTCTTT. Protein sequence: CASSLSVGTTEAFF. Together with reference TRBV7-8 and TRBJ1-1, the CDR3 gives the full variable domain: GAGVSQSPRYKVAKRGQDVALRCDPISGHVSLFWYQQALGQGPEFLTYFQNEAQLDKSGLPSDRFFAERPEGSVSTLKIQRTQQEDSAVYLCASSLSVGTTEAFFGQGTRLTVV.

This clonotype was observed many times. The chain joins TRBV12-3 or TRBV12-4 to TRBJ1-1, with D possibly being TRBD1 (5 bases). With 3 bases removed from V and 3 bases from J, the gap between germline ends came to 8 bases. CDR3 length: 13 amino acids. The CDR3 coding sequence is TGTGCCAGCAGTTTGAGGGGTTACACTGAAGCTTTCTTT. Translated, it gives CASSLRGYTEAFF.

This clonotype was detected only a few times. The chain joins TRBV20-1 to TRBJ2-1; 9 bases line up with TRBD1. Looked up from germline, CDR1 is DFQATT and CDR2 is SNEGSKA (reference sequence). This CDR3 has 14 residues. The CDR3 DNA reads as TGCAATGAAAACGGGACAGGGTGTAATAATGAGCAGTTCTTC. This codes for CNENGTGCNNEQFF.

The chain has TRBV24-1 and TRBJ2-2; D may correspond to TRBD1 or TRBD2 (5 bases each). Germline assignment: CDR1 KGHDR and CDR2 SFDVKD. Trimming removed 1 base at V and 2 bases at J, with 10 bases between. The CDR3 is 16 residues long. The CDR3: CATSDLGDENTGELFF. CDR3 in DNA: TGTGCCACCAGTGATTTAGGGGACGAAAACACCGGGGAGCTGTTTTTT.

J is TRBJ1-2 and V is TRBV2; 7 bases align to TRBD1. The germline CDR1 and CDR2 sequences are SNHLY and FYNNEI. Trimming removed 7 bases from V and 2 bases from J; junction bases left unmatched: 13. CDR3 length: 16 amino acids. The CDR3 is CASKSGQAASNYGYTF. In DNA, the CDR3 is TGTGCCAGCAAGTCTGGACAGGCCGCCTCCAACTATGGCTACACCTTC.

This clonotype turned up a few times. The V and J genes are TRBV6-2 or TRBV6-3 and TRBJ2-6; D gene unclear. Looked up from germline, CDR1 is MNHEY and CDR2 is SVGEGT. Trimming cost V 8 bases and J 5 bases, with 13 bases left between them. The CDR3 loop spans 14 amino acids. In DNA form, the CDR3 reads TGTGCCAGCGTTATGGGGATTAGGGCCAACGTCCTGACTTTC. As protein: CASVMGIRANVLTF.

This clonotype was counted many times. This sequence joins TRBV24-1 and TRBJ2-1; D is ambiguous. Germline lookup yields CDR1 KGHDR and CDR2 SFDVKD. Deletions cut 4 bases from V and 10 bases from J, with 7 bases between. The CDR3 covers 11 residues. The chain's CDR3 is CATSDNWEQFF. In DNA form, the CDR3 reads TGTGCCACCAGTGACAACTGGGAGCAGTTCTTC.

The genes are TRBV29-1 and TRBJ1-1, with D possibly TRBD1 on 5 matching bases. The V and J ends lost 7 bases and 3 bases respectively, with 15 bases between them. Germline V gene sequence: CDR1 SQVTM, CDR2 ANQGSEA. The CDR3 length is 13 residues. DNA for the CDR3: TGCAGCGCTGACCAGGGATCGGACACTGAAGCTTTCTTT. Amino acid sequence: CSADQGSDTEAFF.

This clonotype came up a few times. The junction and the germline gene differ at one end; a read error may be behind it. The genes are TRBV14 and TRBJ1-2, with D perhaps matching TRBD1 (6 bases). Per the germline V gene, CDR1 is SGHDN and CDR2 is FVKESK. The CDR3 is made up of 11 amino acids. The CDR3 reads CASSHAIRQVF. In nucleotides, the CDR3 is TGTGCCAGCAGCCACGCGATCCGACAGGTCTTC.